This T cell receptor (beta chain) was recorded in a study of regulatory T cells in long-lasting Graves disease. Study at large: Over 5 years on antithyroid drugs plus positive TSH receptor antibodies marked Graves' disease as persistent.

Whole-study results and caveats: The TCR repertoire of persistent Graves' patients was less diverse than that of newly diagnosed ones.

The time point here: persistent/refractory GD, antithyroid drugs over 5 years with positive TRAb. Isolated PBMC RNA provided the starting material for the TCR library. Patients met American Thyroid Association criteria for Graves' disease. Both iRepertoire HTBI primers and Arm-PCR of CDR3 regions were used to build the TCR beta libraries. TCRdb used MiXCR to reprocess the multiplex PCR reads, holding one entry per CDR3 protein. The sample consists of roughly 700,000 distinct CDR3 sequences, approximately 29% of them appearing once. This clonotype was counted a few times. Antigen unknown. The input for sequencing was peripheral blood mononuclear cells (PBMCs), taken when the disease was refractory, from a patient treated with antithyroid drugs. This sequence originates from a female donor with Graves disease.

CDR3 nucleotide sequence: TGTGCCAGCAGTTACGGGGTCTCCTACGAGCAGTACTTC. As protein: CASSYGVSYEQYF. The J gene is TRBJ2-7, the V gene TRBV6-5; D remains unclear. The V end lost 2 bases, the J end lost 0 bases, and 5 bases lay between the germline ends. The germline V gene has CDR1 MNHEY and CDR2 SVGAGI. This CDR3 has 13 residues.